A selection of T cell receptor beta chains follows, all from one sample in a study of OX40 agonist ivuxolimab in advanced cancers. The method was immunoSEQ multiplex PCR; TCRdb's version includes in-frame clones alone and lacks a portion of them. The sample lists about 70,000 clones; just under 80% were seen once. This specimen was CD4+ or CD8+ T cells sorted from blood, taken in a trial of the OX40 agonist ivuxolimab. Every receptor here comes from an adult with an advanced solid tumor such as melanoma, head and neck, liver or kidney cancer. Each CDR3 is given with its conserved first and last residue. The D gene is left open where the match is weak. Size is stated for part of the rows, as once, few or many counts, or as a class when the clone is expanded.

size: -; V: TRBV5-1; D: -; J: TRBJ2-2; DNA: TGCGCCAGCAGCTCGGGCCGGGGAGAGGCCGGGGAGCTGTTTTTT; CDR3: CASSSGRGEAGELFF
size: -; V: TRBV5-1; D: -; J: TRBJ1-1; DNA: TGCGCCAGCAGCTGGGACGGGGGGCGCCGGGTCACTGAAGCTTTCTTT; CDR3: CASSWDGGRRVTEAFF
size: -; V: TRBV7-2; D: -; J: TRBJ2-5; DNA: TGTGCCAGCAGCTTAGTGGTTTTAGAGACCCAGTACTTC; CDR3: CASSLVVLETQYF
size: -; V: TRBV7-2; D: -; J: TRBJ1-2; DNA: TGTGCCAGCAGCTCACCCCCTCCCTCCCACGGCTACACCTTC; CDR3: CASSSPPPSHGYTF
size: -; V: TRBV5-1; D: -; J: TRBJ2-7; DNA: TGCGCCAGCAGCTTGAGGGCAGGGCAGGTGGACGAGCAGTACTTC; CDR3: CASSLRAGQVDEQYF
size: -; V: TRBV5-1; D: TRBD1; J: TRBJ1-1; DNA: TGCGCCAGCAGCTTAGCCGACAGGGGTAGATGGACTGAAGCTTTCTTT; CDR3: CASSLADRGRWTEAFF
size: once; V: TRBV6-5; D: -; J: TRBJ2-7; DNA: TGTGCCAGCAGTCGGCAGGGGTGGGGCGAGCAGTACTTC; CDR3: CASSRQGWGEQYF
size: -; V: TRBV5-1; D: -; J: TRBJ2-7; DNA: TGCGCCAGCAGCTACGGGACATACGAGCAGTACTTC; CDR3: CASSYGTYEQYF
size: -; V: TRBV7-9; D: -; J: TRBJ1-4; DNA: TGTGCCAGCAGCCCGACAGGAGGGCTAGGGGAAAAACTGTTTTTT; CDR3: CASSPTGGLGEKLFF
size: once; V: TRBV28; D: -; J: TRBJ2-3; DNA: TGTGCCAGCAGACGACTCACAACAGATACGCAGTATTTT; CDR3: CASRRLTTDTQYF
size: -; V: TRBV7-9; D: TRBD2; J: TRBJ2-5; DNA: TGTGCCAGCAGCGACCCACTAGCGGTGAGGGGAGAGACCCAGTACTTC; CDR3: CASSDPLAVRGETQYF
size: -; V: TRBV12-5; D: TRBD2; J: TRBJ2-3; DNA: TGTGCTAGTGGTCCGACTAGCGTAAATACGCAGTATTTT; CDR3: CASGPTSVNTQYF